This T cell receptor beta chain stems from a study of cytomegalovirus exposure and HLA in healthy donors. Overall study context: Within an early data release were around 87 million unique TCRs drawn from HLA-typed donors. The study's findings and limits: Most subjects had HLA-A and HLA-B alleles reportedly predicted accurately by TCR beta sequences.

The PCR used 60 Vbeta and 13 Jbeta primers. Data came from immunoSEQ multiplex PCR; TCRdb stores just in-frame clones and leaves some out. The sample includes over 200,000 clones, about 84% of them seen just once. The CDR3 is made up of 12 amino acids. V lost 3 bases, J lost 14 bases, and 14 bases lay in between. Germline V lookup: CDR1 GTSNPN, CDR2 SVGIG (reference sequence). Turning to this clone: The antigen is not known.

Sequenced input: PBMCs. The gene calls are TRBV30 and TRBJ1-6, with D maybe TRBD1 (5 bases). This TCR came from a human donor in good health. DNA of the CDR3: TGTGCCTGGAGCGACGGACCAGGGTCCCTCCACTTT. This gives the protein CAWSDGPGSLHF.